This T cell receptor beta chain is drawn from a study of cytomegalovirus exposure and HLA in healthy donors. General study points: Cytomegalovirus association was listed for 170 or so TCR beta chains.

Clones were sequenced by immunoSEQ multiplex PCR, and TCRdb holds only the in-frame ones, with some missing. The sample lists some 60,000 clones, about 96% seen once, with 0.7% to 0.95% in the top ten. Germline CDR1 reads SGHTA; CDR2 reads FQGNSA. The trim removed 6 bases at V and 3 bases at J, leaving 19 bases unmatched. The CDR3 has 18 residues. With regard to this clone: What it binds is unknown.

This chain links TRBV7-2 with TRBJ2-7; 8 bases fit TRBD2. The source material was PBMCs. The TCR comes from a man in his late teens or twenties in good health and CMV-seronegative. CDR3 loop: CASSKTGTRGSHDYEQYF. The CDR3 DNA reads TGTGCCAGCAGTAAAACCGGGACTAGAGGTTCCCATGACTACGAGCAGTACTTC.